This paragraph reports one T cell receptor (beta chain). Its antigen remains unidentified. The data derive from a study of cytomegalovirus exposure and HLA in healthy donors. About the study: From donors who were HLA-typed, an early data release held approximately 84 million unique TCRs. The Caucasian-associated ancestry cluster contained 81% of the roughly 400 genotyped donors. Study-level results: CMV serostatus was the only recorded immune exposure for donors. In an earlier analysis, in some 500 donors, most V segments appeared productive either ~90% or ~30% of the time.

This PCR relied on a set of 60 Vbeta primers and 13 Jbeta primers. Sequencing was performed with immunoSEQ multiplex PCR; in TCRdb, only in-frame clones are kept and a portion is missing. The sample includes approximately 130,000 clones, about two thirds of them seen just once. The receptor was derived from an older woman in good health and CMV-seropositive. Sequencing used PBMCs.

The chain's CDR3 is CASRYAALNTEAFF. The CDR3 DNA reads as TGTGCCAGCCGCTACGCAGCGTTGAACACTGAAGCTTTCTTT. The chain has TRBV11-2 and TRBJ1-1; unclear D gene. Trimming pared 8 bases from V and 0 bases from J, leaving 13 bases between. From germline, CDR1 is SGHAT and CDR2 FQNNGV. The CDR3 is 14 amino acids.